This TCR beta chain comes out of a study of T cell responses to AZD1222 COVID-19 vaccine. The protocol was immunoSEQ multiplex PCR, while the TCRdb copy is restricted to in-frame clones and leaves out a portion. The sample records over 130,000 clones, around 90% being singletons. In the case of this clone: Its antigen is currently unknown.

Trimming left V 3 bases short and J 5 bases short, with 16 bases between. Per the germline V gene, CDR1 is SGHVS and CDR2 is FNYEAQ. The CDR3 length is 15 residues. Study-wide findings and caveats: All repertoire sampling was performed exclusively after the peak T cell response. The span of vaccine-associated CD4 TCRs extended across spike, with dominance at 160-218 and 743-854.

The V gene is TRBV7-6, the J gene TRBJ2-5; the D gene is possibly TRBD1 (6 bases). The receptor comes from an adult who received the MenACWY meningococcal vaccine as a control. Sequences were derived from peripheral blood, sampled 28 days after the second dose of the MenACWY control vaccine. The CDR3 coding sequence is TGTGCCAGCAGCTTGGCCGGGACAACCTCGGAGACCCAGTACTTC. Translating gives CASSLAGTTSETQYF.